What follows are 32 T cell receptor beta chains derived from one specimen sequenced in a study of patients and donors after allogeneic stem cell transplantation. TCRdb reanalysed the RT-PCR reads using MiXCR and keeps one entry per CDR3 protein. Of about 110,000 distinct CDR3 sequences listed, around 36% are singletons. The sample consisted of blood, either unsorted or a sorted T cell fraction (not recorded which). The receptors come from a human donor who was either an allogeneic HSCT recipient or a stem cell or donor lymphocyte infusion donor (not recorded which). It is not recorded whose cells these are; they may come from a transplant donor.

V is TRBV4-2 and J is TRBJ2-5, with TRBD2 identical over 9 bases. CDR1 and CDR2 from the germline V gene are LGHNA and YNFKEQ. V lost 4 bases, J lost 3 bases, and 6 bases stayed unmatched. CDR3 length equals 15 residues. CDR3 nucleotide sequence: TGTGCCAGCAGCCCTTTAGCGGGAGTTGAAGAGACCCAGTACTTC. Its translation is CASSPLAGVEETQYF.

This clonotype occurred once. CDR3 sequence (DNA): TGTGCCAGCTCACCCCTACAGGGTGGGGACACTGAAGCTTTCTTT. Protein: CASSPLQGGDTEAFF. The rearrangement uses TRBV18 and TRBJ1-1, with a possible D match to TRBD1 (6 bases). V dropped 3 bases and J dropped 3 bases, with 14 bases sitting between them. Germline V gives CDR1 KGHSH, CDR2 LQKENI. CDR3 length: 15 residues.

This clonotype has a handful of counts. The V call is TRBV6-2 or TRBV6-3, the J call TRBJ2-7; possibly TRBD2 for D (5 bases). The CDR3 covers 14 residues. Looked up from germline, CDR1 is MNHEY and CDR2 is SVGEGT. Trimming took 7 bases from V and 0 from J, leaving 13 bases between them. The CDR3, as DNA: TGTGCCAGCAACCCGGCGGGCCTCTCCTACGAGCAGTACTTC. Its translation: CASNPAGLSYEQYF.

In this sample, this clonotype turned up a few times. The V gene is TRBV6-6, the J gene TRBJ2-1, with 7 bases matching TRBD2. Per the germline V gene, CDR1 is MNHNY and CDR2 is SVGAGI (reference sequence). The CDR3 contains 16 residues. Trimming took 2 bases from V and 1 from J; bases not matched to a gene: 5. CDR3 region: CASSYATSESYNEQFF. DNA for the CDR3: TGTGCCAGCAGTTACGCTACTAGCGAATCCTACAATGAGCAGTTCTTC.

In its sample, this clonotype was seen a few times. This chain joins TRBV5-6 and TRBJ2-3; D is unresolved. The CDR3 spans 16 residues. Trimming removed 2 bases from V and 6 bases from J, with 19 bases in between. Per germline, CDR1 SGHDT and CDR2 YYEEEE. CDR3 coding DNA: TGTGCCAGCAGCTTCCCGCCACCGCAGGAAATGGATACGCAGTATTTT. Encoded protein: CASSFPPPQEMDTQYF.

This clonotype has more than one count but fewer than ten. This rearrangement joins TRBV14 to TRBJ2-7, with D possibly matching TRBD1 (6 bases). This CDR3 is 12 amino acids long. The germline CDR1 and CDR2 sequences are SGHDN and FVKESK. Trimming took off 4 bases at V and 6 bases at J, with 10 bases between the two ends. The CDR3 is CASSPQGREQYF. In nucleotides, the CDR3 is TGTGCCAGCAGCCCTCAGGGGCGCGAGCAGTACTTC. Combining the CDR3 with reference TRBV14 and TRBJ2-7 gives the whole variable domain EAGVTQFPSHSVIEKGQTVTLRCDPISGHDNLYWYRRVMGKEIKFLLHFVKESKQDESGMPNNRFLAERTGGTYSTLKVQPAELEDSGVYFCASSPQGREQYFGPGTRLTVT.

A few counts support this clonotype. V usage is TRBV4-2 and J usage is TRBJ2-5, with D possibly matching TRBD2 (6 bases). Trimming stripped 3 bases from V and 4 bases from J, with 21 bases between. There are 17 residues in the CDR3. From germline, CDR1 is LGHNA and CDR2 YNFKEQ. The CDR3 coding sequence is TGTGCCAGCAGCCAGACGCTAGCCCCATGGGGAGGAGAGACCCAGTACTTC. This codes for CASSQTLAPWGGETQYF.

In DNA form, the CDR3 reads TGTGCCAGCAGCTTCAGCTTAACCGGGGAGCTGTTTTTT. As protein: CASSFSLTGELFF. The rearrangement uses TRBV5-4 and TRBJ2-2; no clear D. The CDR3 is made up of 13 amino acids. Trimming removed 2 bases at V and 5 bases at J, with 7 bases between. CDR1 and CDR2 from the germline V gene are SGHNT and YYREEE (reference sequence).

This clonotype was detected only a few times. The chain carries TRBV12-3 or TRBV12-4 and TRBJ2-3; no firm D call. The ends were cut back, 3 bases at V and 4 bases at J, with 8 bases in the middle. CDR3 length equals 13 residues. CDR3 sequence: CASSFPTPDTQYF. The DNA for the CDR3 is TGTGCCAGCAGTTTCCCTACGCCAGATACGCAGTATTTT.

The chain joins TRBV11-2 to TRBJ2-2; D ambiguous. The CDR3 length is 15 residues. The germline V gene has CDR1 SGHAT and CDR2 FQNNGV. V was pared by 1 base and J by 2 bases, with 8 bases between. CDR3 residues: CASSLGSYNTGELFF. CDR3 nucleotide sequence: TGTGCCAGCAGCTTAGGATCCTATAACACCGGGGAGCTGTTTTTT. Full variable domain (rest looked up from reference TRBV11-2 and TRBJ2-2): EAGVAQSPRYKIIEKRQSVAFWCNPISGHATLYWYQQILGQGPKLLIQFQNNGVVDDSQLPKDRFSAERLKGVDSTLKIQPAKLEDSAVYLCASSLGSYNTGELFFGEGSRLTVL.

CDR3 amino acids: CASSQLQNGAGELFF. Written as DNA, the CDR3 is TGTGCCAGCAGCCAGCTCCAGAACGGAGCCGGGGAGCTGTTTTTT. V is TRBV4-2 and J is TRBJ2-2; D gene unclear. The ends were cut back, 3 bases at V and 6 bases at J, with 14 bases in the middle. The CDR3 runs 15 residues. Germline lookup yields CDR1 LGHNA and CDR2 YNFKEQ.

V usage is TRBV27 and J usage is TRBJ2-7; 9 bases line up with TRBD1. With V trimmed by 0 bases and J by 5 bases, 11 bases remained unmatched. Looked up from germline, CDR1 is MNHEY and CDR2 is SMNVEV (reference sequence). This CDR3 has 17 residues. CDR3 loop: CASSLSFAGTGRHEQYF. CDR3 sequence (DNA): TGTGCCAGCAGTTTATCTTTTGCCGGGACAGGGCGTCACGAGCAGTACTTC.

CDR3 DNA: TGTGCCAGTTGCCTTGGGGGACAGGCTTACAATGAGCAGTTCTTC. It specifies CASCLGGQAYNEQFF. This chain links TRBV7-2 with TRBJ2-1, with 8 bases aligning to TRBD1. V lost 9 bases, J lost 4 bases, and 11 bases stayed unmatched. The CDR3 is 15 amino acids. In germline, CDR1 is SGHTA, CDR2 FQGNSA.

The gene calls are TRBV6-2 or TRBV6-3 and TRBJ2-7, with TRBD1 matching 8 bases. The CDR3 runs 14 residues. Losses at the gene ends were 2 bases for V and 3 bases for J; bases not matched to a gene: 3. Germline V gene data show CDR1 as MNHEY and CDR2 as SVGEGT. CDR3 sequence reads: CASSYGTGIYEQYF. The CDR3 coding sequence is TGTGCCAGCAGTTACGGGACAGGTATCTACGAGCAGTACTTC.

V gene TRBV15 combines with J gene TRBJ2-1, with 11 bases fitting TRBD2. Germline lookup yields CDR1 LNHNV and CDR2 YYDKDF (reference sequence). CDR3 length: 17 amino acids. Trimming cost V 3 bases and J 7 bases; bases outside gene matches: 11. CDR3 DNA sequence: TGTGCCACCAGCAGGGGGCCACTAGCGGGAGTGAAGAATGAGCAGTTCTTC. This gives the protein CATSRGPLAGVKNEQFF.

There are many counts of this clonotype. The chain couples TRBV7-9 to TRBJ1-1; 7 nucleotides agree with TRBD1. Looked up from germline, CDR1 is SEHNR and CDR2 is FQNEAQ (reference sequence). This CDR3 contains 13 residues. With 5 bases clipped from V and 7 bases from J, the junction kept 7 bases outside the gene matches. In DNA, the CDR3 is TGTGCCAGCAGCCTGGGACAGCCATATGAAGCTTTCTTT. Encoded protein: CASSLGQPYEAFF.

This clonotype showed up many times. The chain carries TRBV20-1 and TRBJ1-5; no firm D call. The CDR3 has 12 amino acids. Trimming left V 5 bases short and J 1 base short, with 6 bases between. Germline V gene data show CDR1 as DFQATT and CDR2 as SNEGSKA (reference sequence). The CDR3 region is CSAGISNQPQHF. The DNA for the CDR3 is TGCAGTGCTGGGATAAGCAATCAGCCCCAGCATTTT.

This clonotype turned up a few times. The V gene is TRBV12-3 or TRBV12-4, the J gene TRBJ1-2, with 7 bases that match TRBD1. The V and J ends lost 6 bases and 4 bases, in that order; junction bases with no gene match: 11. The CDR3 consists of 15 residues. In DNA form, the CDR3 reads TGTGCCAGCAGCCGAGTTTCCGGGACAGCCTATGGCTACACCTTC. Translation: CASSRVSGTAYGYTF.

The chain carries TRBV4-2 and TRBJ2-5; 11 bases fit TRBD1. V gave up 4 bases and J gave up 4 bases; unmatched junction bases: 8. This CDR3 region has 16 residues. In germline, CDR1 is LGHNA, CDR2 YNFKEQ. This chain's CDR3 is CASSRGDRGVRETQYF. The CDR3 DNA reads as TGTGCCAGCAGCCGAGGGGACAGGGGGGTTAGAGAGACCCAGTACTTC.

This CDR3 is CASSNYRGGGTDTQYF. The CDR3 nucleotides read TGTGCCAGCAGCAACTACAGGGGAGGTGGCACAGATACGCAGTATTTT. The rearrangement links TRBV7-2 to TRBJ2-3, with D perhaps matching TRBD1 (7 bases). Trimming pared 5 bases from V and 1 base from J, leaving 16 bases between. Germline V gene data show CDR1 as SGHTA and CDR2 as FQGNSA. The CDR3 spans 16 residues.

The CDR3 DNA is TGCAGCGTTGAAGGGAACTATGGCTACACCTTC. It codes for CSVEGNYGYTF. V gene TRBV29-1 combines with J gene TRBJ1-2; no firm D call. The CDR3 runs to 11 residues. Deletions cut 1 base from V and 2 bases from J, with 2 bases between. The germline gives CDR1 SQVTM, CDR2 ANQGSEA.

The chain joins TRBV20-1 to TRBJ2-7, with 8 bases that match TRBD2. CDR3 length: 13 residues. Unmatched junction bases numbered 4, after V lost 2 bases and J lost 4 bases. Germline CDR1 reads DFQATT; CDR2 reads SNEGSKA (reference sequence). CDR3 DNA sequence: TGCAGTGCTAGATTAGCGGGATCGTACGAGCAGTACTTC. Translating it yields CSARLAGSYEQYF.

The CDR3 sequence is CASSPGLAGQPLSTDTQYF. The CDR3 region has the DNA TGCGCCAGCAGCCCTGGACTAGCGGGACAGCCTTTAAGCACAGATACGCAGTATTTT. The V and J genes are TRBV5-1 and TRBJ2-3, with 12 positions matching TRBD2. Germline CDR1 is SGHRS and CDR2 is YFSETQ. Trimming removed 4 bases from V and 0 bases from J; junction bases left unmatched: 12. The CDR3 is made up of 19 amino acids.

This chain connects TRBV5-5 to TRBJ2-7; the match to TRBD2 covers 7 bases. The V and J ends lost 3 bases and 3 bases, in that order; junction bases with no gene match: 6. The CDR3 spans 14 residues. Germline assignment: CDR1 SGHKS and CDR2 YYEKEE (reference sequence). The DNA of the CDR3 is TGTGCCAGCAGCTCCGGGACTATACTCTACGAGCAGTACTTC. It translates to CASSSGTILYEQYF.

This chain links TRBV5-1 with TRBJ1-2; weak D call: TRBD1 (5 bases). The CDR3 contains 14 residues. V dropped 7 bases and J dropped 4 bases, with 17 bases sitting between them. Germline assignment: CDR1 SGHRS and CDR2 YFSETQ. As DNA, the CDR3 is TGCGCCAGCCGAAAGTCGGTGAGGGGCTATGGCTACACCTTC. This sequence encodes CASRKSVRGYGYTF. Full variable domain (outside the CDR3, taken from reference TRBV5-1 and TRBJ1-2): KAGVTQTPRYLIKTRGQQVTLSCSPISGHRSVSWYQQTPGQGLQFLFEYFSETQRNKGNFPGRFSGRQFSNSRSEMNVSTLELGDSALYLCASRKSVRGYGYTFGSGTRLTVV.

The genes are TRBV20-1 and TRBJ2-2; the match to TRBD2 covers 8 bases. Germline-derived CDR1 and CDR2 are DFQATT and SNEGSKA (reference sequence). J lost 2 bases, V lost 0 bases, and 5 bases had no gene match. The CDR3 is 16 amino acids. DNA for the CDR3: TGCAGTGCTAGAGATCCACTAGCGGCAAACACCGGGGAGCTGTTTTTT. It yields the protein CSARDPLAANTGELFF.

The gene calls are TRBV12-3 or TRBV12-4 and TRBJ1-5, with 8 nucleotides matching TRBD1. After removal of 8 bases from V and 2 bases from J, the junction contained 14 bases not matched to a gene. The CDR3 covers 17 residues. The CDR3 loop reads CASLPGGAVQGNQPQHF. The CDR3 DNA follows: TGTGCCAGCCTACCAGGGGGCGCGGTCCAGGGCAATCAGCCCCAGCATTTT.

Only a few counts were recorded for this clonotype. This chain uses TRBV7-9 with TRBJ1-1; possible D gene TRBD1, 5 bases. CDR3 length: 14 residues. V lost 1 base, J lost 5 bases, and 11 bases lay in between. Germline CDR1 reads SEHNR; CDR2 reads FQNEAQ (reference sequence). The CDR3 DNA is TGTGCCAGCAGCTTAGTTGGGGCTTCTACTGAAGCTTTCTTT. Encoded protein: CASSLVGASTEAFF.

The chain carries TRBV30 and TRBJ2-3; D not resolved. CDR1 and CDR2 from the germline V gene are GTSNPN and SVGIG (reference sequence). There are 12 residues in the CDR3. V was cut by 0 bases and J by 3 bases, with 4 bases left in between. The CDR3 is CAWSVATDTQYF. DNA of the CDR3: TGTGCCTGGAGTGTTGCGACAGATACGCAGTATTTT.

This clonotype was picked up a small number of times. The chain uses TRBV7-2 and TRBJ2-2, with 11 bases matching TRBD2. CDR1 and CDR2 (germline): SGHTA, FQGNSA. V shed 5 bases, J shed 3 bases, and the junction held 5 bases outside the gene matches. The CDR3 loop spans 16 amino acids. In nucleotides, the CDR3 is TGTGCCAGCAGCAAGCGACTAGCGGGGTACACCGGGGAGCTGTTTTTT. It yields the protein CASSKRLAGYTGELFF.

This clonotype was seen more than once but under ten times. This chain uses TRBV12-3 or TRBV12-4 with TRBJ2-3, with 9 bases matching TRBD1. J gave up 3 bases and V 2 bases, and 6 bases lay outside the gene matches. This CDR3 is built from 16 residues. In DNA, the CDR3 is TGTGCCAGCAGTTTACGGGACAGGGACTGGACAGATACGCAGTATTTT. This sequence encodes CASSLRDRDWTDTQYF.

The gene calls are TRBV20-1 and TRBJ2-3; D possibly corresponds to TRBD2 (5 bases). This CDR3 region has 11 residues. The V end was cut by 7 bases, the J end by 10 bases, with 15 bases between. CDR1 and CDR2 (germline): DFQATT, SNEGSKA (reference sequence). CDR3 residues: CSVSGRVAQYF. DNA of the CDR3: TGCAGTGTGAGCGGCCGGGTCGCGCAGTATTTT.